The clone carrying this T cell receptor beta chain occurred a few times. What it binds is unknown. The germline V and J ends were trimmed by 6 bases and 6 bases, with 8 bases remaining between them. The CDR3 is 12 amino acids. The germline V gene encodes CDR1 SEHNR and CDR2 FQNEAQ (reference sequence). This entry is derived from a study of regulatory T cells in long-lasting Graves disease. Whole-study context: Persistent Graves' disease denoted over 5 years of antithyroid drugs plus positive TSH receptor antibodies. Findings of the study overall: Persistent Graves' patients had lower TCR diversity than newly diagnosed ones.

The TCR beta library used iRepertoire HTBI primers with Arm-PCR amplification of CDR3. One entry per CDR3 protein, called by TCRdb with MiXCR from the multiplex PCR reads. Among approximately 400,000 distinct CDR3 sequences listed, around 20% were seen once. Stated time point: persistent/refractory GD, antithyroid drugs over 5 years with positive TRAb. PBMCs were the source of the RNA used for TCR sequencing. V is TRBV7-9 and J is TRBJ2-2; D unresolved. This TCR was sampled from a female donor with Graves disease. The specimen was peripheral blood mononuclear cells (PBMCs), collected when the disease was refractory, from a patient treated with antithyroid drugs. The CDR3 is CASSLAPGELFF. DNA of the CDR3: TGTGCCAGCAGTCTCGCCCCCGGGGAGCTGTTTTTT.